This T cell receptor beta chain was sequenced in a study of vaccination effects on CD4 cells after COVID-19. Worth noting for this clone: What it binds is not known.

TCRdb's table, derived via immunoSEQ multiplex PCR, lists solely in-frame clones and lacks some. Of approximately 28,000 clones in the sample, 60% to 80% were seen once. ViraFEST used viral peptide pools to expand antigen-specific CD4+ T cells before sequencing. CD4+ T cell isolation took place after approximately 11 days of culture. Either the mRNA-1273 or the BNT162b2 vaccine was given to participants as two doses. Previously uninfected by SARS-CoV-2, the vaccine recipients also showed negative nucleocapsid antibodies. Germline V gene sequence: CDR1 SGHRS, CDR2 YFSETQ. The CDR3 totals 15 residues. V lost 1 base and J lost 7, with 12 bases in between.

This chain joins TRBV5-1 and TRBJ1-6; the D gene is possibly TRBD1 (6 bases). The specimen comprised CD4+ T cells from PBMCs cultured with SARS-CoV-2 spike peptides, sampled after COVID-19 vaccination. The clonotype was recovered from a human donor who received a COVID-19 vaccine. Some clones in this sample may be carry-over from other donors' samples. For the CDR3, the DNA is TGCGCCAGCAGCTTGACCGGGGGCTCAAATTCACCCCTCCACTTT. Its protein product is CASSLTGGSNSPLHF.